These T cell receptor beta chains were read from a single sample in a study of shared clonotypes between healthy human individuals. The data were produced by immunoSEQ multiplex PCR, yet TCRdb's version contains in-frame clones alone and is incomplete. The sample has around 2,000,000 clones; 85% to 95% are singletons. The specimen sequenced was naive CD4+ T cells sorted from blood. These receptor sequences come from a man younger than 35 in good health. Each CDR3 is given with its conserved first and last residue. Fields, in order: V gene, clone size, D gene, J gene, CDR3 DNA, CDR3 protein. The D gene is left open where the match is weak. Clone size appears in some rows only: once, few, many, or a class for an expanded clone.

v_call: TRBV5-1
clone_size: -
d_call: -
j_call: TRBJ1-4
cdr3_nt: TGCGCCAGCAGCCCATGGGACACCGTCCAATCAGGCAAGGAAAAACTGTTTTTT
cdr3_aa: CASSPWDTVQSGKEKLFF

v_call: TRBV27
clone_size: -
d_call: -
j_call: TRBJ1-1
cdr3_nt: TGTGCCAGCAGTTTATCGGGTCCGAGGGGGGGGGCTTTCTTT
cdr3_aa: CASSLSGPRGGAFF

v_call: TRBV10-3
clone_size: -
d_call: -
j_call: TRBJ1-5
cdr3_nt: TGTGCCAGCAGTGACAGGCAGGCTCCGTTTTATAGCAATCAGCCCCAGCATTTT
cdr3_aa: CASSDRQAPFYSNQPQHF

v_call: TRBV10-1
clone_size: -
d_call: -
j_call: TRBJ1-1
cdr3_nt: TGCGCCAGCAGCCCCAGCGGAGGATGGTCTGAAGCTTTCTTT
cdr3_aa: CASSPSGGWSEAFF

v_call: TRBV9
clone_size: -
d_call: -
j_call: TRBJ1-4
cdr3_nt: TGTGCCAGCAGCCCAACAGGGACGACTAATGAAAAACTGTTTTTT
cdr3_aa: CASSPTGTTNEKLFF

v_call: TRBV6-5
clone_size: -
d_call: -
j_call: TRBJ2-7
cdr3_nt: TGTGCCAGCGAAGCGACAGGCGAGCAGTACTTC
cdr3_aa: CASEATGEQYF

v_call: TRBV18
clone_size: -
d_call: -
j_call: TRBJ1-1
cdr3_nt: TGTGCCAGCTCCGACAACGGGGACACTGAAGCTTTCTTT
cdr3_aa: CASSDNGDTEAFF

v_call: TRBV11-2
clone_size: -
d_call: TRBD1
j_call: TRBJ2-7
cdr3_nt: TGTGCCAGCAGATGGACAGGGATCCACGAGCAGTACTTC
cdr3_aa: CASRWTGIHEQYF

v_call: TRBV6-4
clone_size: -
d_call: TRBD1
j_call: TRBJ2-1
cdr3_nt: TGTGCCAGCAGTGGCACCGGGACAGCCAATGAGCAGTTCTTC
cdr3_aa: CASSGTGTANEQFF

v_call: TRBV9
clone_size: -
d_call: -
j_call: TRBJ2-3
cdr3_nt: TGTGCCAGCAGCTCCTCCGGAGGGGCGAGCACAGATACGCAGTATTTT
cdr3_aa: CASSSSGGASTDTQYF

v_call: TRBV10-3
clone_size: -
d_call: -
j_call: TRBJ1-3
cdr3_nt: TGTGCCATCAGGGGGGACTCTGGAAACACCATATATTTT
cdr3_aa: CAIRGDSGNTIYF

v_call: TRBV6-5
clone_size: -
d_call: -
j_call: TRBJ2-5
cdr3_nt: TGTGCCAGCTCACGGGACTCGCAAGAGACCCAGTACTTC
cdr3_aa: CASSRDSQETQYF

v_call: TRBV19
clone_size: -
d_call: -
j_call: TRBJ1-1
cdr3_nt: TGTGCCAGTAGTCCATTGACGGAGGGGTTTGCTGAAGCTTTCTTT
cdr3_aa: CASSPLTEGFAEAFF

v_call: TRBV29-1
clone_size: -
d_call: TRBD1
j_call: TRBJ1-6
cdr3_nt: TGCAGCGTGAGGGACAGGGCTAATTCACCCCTCCACTTT
cdr3_aa: CSVRDRANSPLHF

v_call: TRBV10-2
clone_size: -
d_call: -
j_call: TRBJ2-7
cdr3_nt: TGCGCCAGCAGTGAGTCAAGCTGGACAGCTAGCTCCTACGAGCAGTACTTC
cdr3_aa: CASSESSWTASSYEQYF

v_call: TRBV5-1
clone_size: -
d_call: -
j_call: TRBJ2-4
cdr3_nt: TGCGCCAGCAGCTTGGAGGGCGGCAAAAACATTCAGTACTTC
cdr3_aa: CASSLEGGKNIQYF

v_call: TRBV11-2
clone_size: -
d_call: -
j_call: TRBJ2-4
cdr3_nt: TGTGCCAGCAGCTCCGCAGGTGCCGGTACAAACATTCAGTACTTC
cdr3_aa: CASSSAGAGTNIQYF

v_call: TRBV4-3
clone_size: -
d_call: -
j_call: TRBJ1-2
cdr3_nt: TGCGCCAGCAGCCAAGAGCACAGCCTCTTCTATGGCTACACCTTC
cdr3_aa: CASSQEHSLFYGYTF

v_call: TRBV6-5
clone_size: -
d_call: -
j_call: TRBJ1-1
cdr3_nt: TGTGCCAGCAGCCGTCCCGGGGGCAACACTGAAGCTTTCTTT
cdr3_aa: CASSRPGGNTEAFF

v_call: TRBV6-5
clone_size: -
d_call: -
j_call: TRBJ1-4
cdr3_nt: TGTGCCAGCAGTTACGGGCAGACCCCTGAAAAACTGTTTTTT
cdr3_aa: CASSYGQTPEKLFF

v_call: TRBV28
clone_size: -
d_call: TRBD1
j_call: TRBJ1-5
cdr3_nt: TGTGCCAGCAGTTCACCGGGACAGACTAACGTACAGCATTTT
cdr3_aa: CASSSPGQTNVQHF

v_call: TRBV2
clone_size: -
d_call: -
j_call: TRBJ1-1
cdr3_nt: TGTGCCAGCAGTGAGCGGCAGGGGAACACTGAAGCTTTCTTT
cdr3_aa: CASSERQGNTEAFF

v_call: TRBV5-1
clone_size: -
d_call: -
j_call: TRBJ2-7
cdr3_nt: TGCGCCAGCAGCAAGGGACCCGCGAGAGAGCAGTACTTC
cdr3_aa: CASSKGPAREQYF

v_call: TRBV25-1
clone_size: -
d_call: TRBD2
j_call: TRBJ2-7
cdr3_nt: TGTGCCAGCAGTTTCCCGGGGGGGACCTACGAGCAGTACTTC
cdr3_aa: CASSFPGGTYEQYF

v_call: TRBV6-5
clone_size: -
d_call: -
j_call: TRBJ2-1
cdr3_nt: TGTGCCAGCAGTTACGGCAGCGCCAGGTCCTACAATGAGCAGTTCTTC
cdr3_aa: CASSYGSARSYNEQFF

v_call: TRBV6-4
clone_size: -
d_call: -
j_call: TRBJ2-2
cdr3_nt: TGTGCCAGCAGTGACTCGAAATCAGGAGCGGGGGAGCTGTTTTTT
cdr3_aa: CASSDSKSGAGELFF

v_call: TRBV7-9
clone_size: -
d_call: -
j_call: TRBJ2-2
cdr3_nt: TGTGCCAGCAGCTTGAGTGTCAGCAACACCGGGGAGCTGTTTTTT
cdr3_aa: CASSLSVSNTGELFF

v_call: TRBV30
clone_size: -
d_call: -
j_call: TRBJ1-2
cdr3_nt: TGTGCCTGCCCGTGGACGGCCCCTGGGGGCTACACCTTC
cdr3_aa: CACPWTAPGGYTF

v_call: TRBV6-1
clone_size: -
d_call: -
j_call: TRBJ2-1
cdr3_nt: TGTGCCAGCAGCCAAACACTGACTGAGCAGTTCTTC
cdr3_aa: CASSQTLTEQFF

v_call: TRBV5-1
clone_size: -
d_call: -
j_call: TRBJ2-6
cdr3_nt: TGCGCCAGCAGCTTGGGGTCTGGGGCCCCCTCTGGGGCCAACGTCCTGACTTTC
cdr3_aa: CASSLGSGAPSGANVLTF

v_call: TRBV6-1
clone_size: -
d_call: -
j_call: TRBJ2-6
cdr3_nt: TGTGCCAGCATTACTGGGGCCAACGTCCTGACTTTC
cdr3_aa: CASITGANVLTF

v_call: TRBV4-3
clone_size: -
d_call: TRBD2
j_call: TRBJ2-7
cdr3_nt: TGCGCCAGCAGCCTTACGACTAGCGGGAGGGCCGAGCAGTACTTC
cdr3_aa: CASSLTTSGRAEQYF

v_call: TRBV2
clone_size: -
d_call: -
j_call: TRBJ2-4
cdr3_nt: TGTGCCAGCGCGCGGGCAGGGGACTTGCCCCTAGCCAAAAACATTCAGTACTTC
cdr3_aa: CASARAGDLPLAKNIQYF

v_call: TRBV20-1
clone_size: -
d_call: -
j_call: TRBJ1-2
cdr3_nt: TGCGCCGGGTACGCGGCGGATGGCTACACCTTC
cdr3_aa: CAGYAADGYTF

v_call: TRBV5-6
clone_size: -
d_call: -
j_call: TRBJ2-7
cdr3_nt: TGTGCCAGCAGCTTGGCTAGAGGCTACGAGCAGTACTTC
cdr3_aa: CASSLARGYEQYF

v_call: TRBV4-1
clone_size: -
d_call: -
j_call: TRBJ1-5
cdr3_nt: TGCGCCAGCAGCCAAGAGAGGAGCAATCAGCCCCAGCATTTT
cdr3_aa: CASSQERSNQPQHF

v_call: TRBV29-1
clone_size: -
d_call: TRBD2
j_call: TRBJ2-1
cdr3_nt: TGCAGCGGTAACAAGGGACTAGCGGCTTACAATGAGCAGTTCTTC
cdr3_aa: CSGNKGLAAYNEQFF

v_call: TRBV5-6
clone_size: -
d_call: TRBD1
j_call: TRBJ2-7
cdr3_nt: TGTGCCAGCAGCCCGAGACAGGGATTCATTACGAACGAGCAGTACTTC
cdr3_aa: CASSPRQGFITNEQYF

v_call: TRBV6-5
clone_size: -
d_call: -
j_call: TRBJ2-4
cdr3_nt: TGTGCCAGCAGTTACTCAACACAGAATAACATTCAGTACTTC
cdr3_aa: CASSYSTQNNIQYF

v_call: TRBV11-3
clone_size: -
d_call: TRBD2
j_call: TRBJ2-3
cdr3_nt: TGTGCCAGCAGCTTGACTAGCGGTTCGCAGTATTTT
cdr3_aa: CASSLTSGSQYF

v_call: TRBV18
clone_size: -
d_call: -
j_call: TRBJ1-3
cdr3_nt: TGTGCCAGCTCACCACCCGGTTTCTCTGGAAACACCATATATTTT
cdr3_aa: CASSPPGFSGNTIYF

v_call: TRBV7-8
clone_size: once
d_call: -
j_call: TRBJ2-6
cdr3_nt: TGTGCCAGCAGCTTATTTGGGTCCGGGGCCAACGTCCTGACTTTC
cdr3_aa: CASSLFGSGANVLTF

v_call: TRBV28
clone_size: -
d_call: -
j_call: TRBJ1-2
cdr3_nt: TGTGCCAGCAGTTTAGTCCAGGGGCGCTACGGCTACACCTTC
cdr3_aa: CASSLVQGRYGYTF

v_call: TRBV9
clone_size: -
d_call: -
j_call: TRBJ2-7
cdr3_nt: TGTGCCAGCAGCGTAGAGGGGCAGTCCTACGAGCAGTACTTC
cdr3_aa: CASSVEGQSYEQYF

v_call: TRBV15
clone_size: once
d_call: -
j_call: TRBJ1-2
cdr3_nt: TGTGCCACCAGCAGAGATAGTAACTATGGCTACACCTTC
cdr3_aa: CATSRDSNYGYTF

v_call: TRBV7-7
clone_size: once
d_call: -
j_call: TRBJ2-3
cdr3_nt: TGTGCTAGCAGCTTACTGTTTAGCACAGATACGCAGTATTTT
cdr3_aa: CASSLLFSTDTQYF

v_call: TRBV9
clone_size: -
d_call: TRBD1
j_call: TRBJ2-7
cdr3_nt: TGTGCCAGCAGCGCGGGACAGGGGACGAGCTCCTACGAGCAGTACTTC
cdr3_aa: CASSAGQGTSSYEQYF

v_call: TRBV5-1
clone_size: once
d_call: TRBD1
j_call: TRBJ2-3
cdr3_nt: TGCGCCAGCAGCCCTGGGACAGGGGACACAGATACGCAGTATTTT
cdr3_aa: CASSPGTGDTDTQYF

v_call: TRBV5-1
clone_size: once
d_call: -
j_call: TRBJ2-7
cdr3_nt: TGCGCCAGCAGCGACCCCGGGGGCAGCGAGCAGTACTTC
cdr3_aa: CASSDPGGSEQYF

v_call: TRBV6-5
clone_size: -
d_call: -
j_call: TRBJ1-1
cdr3_nt: TGTGCCAGCAGTTCGACAGCTGAAGCTTTCTTT
cdr3_aa: CASSSTAEAFF

v_call: TRBV9
clone_size: -
d_call: -
j_call: TRBJ2-7
cdr3_nt: TGTGCCAGCAGCGTCGGACTCTTATCCCCCTACGAGCAGTACTTC
cdr3_aa: CASSVGLLSPYEQYF

v_call: TRBV4-1
clone_size: -
d_call: -
j_call: TRBJ2-3
cdr3_nt: TGCGCCAGCAGCCCCCGTGGGGGGAGCGGAGATACGCAATATTTT
cdr3_aa: CASSPRGGSGDTQYF

v_call: TRBV30
clone_size: -
d_call: TRBD1
j_call: TRBJ2-7
cdr3_nt: TGTGCCTGGAGTCCGGGACAGGGGGTCGAGCAGTACTTC
cdr3_aa: CAWSPGQGVEQYF